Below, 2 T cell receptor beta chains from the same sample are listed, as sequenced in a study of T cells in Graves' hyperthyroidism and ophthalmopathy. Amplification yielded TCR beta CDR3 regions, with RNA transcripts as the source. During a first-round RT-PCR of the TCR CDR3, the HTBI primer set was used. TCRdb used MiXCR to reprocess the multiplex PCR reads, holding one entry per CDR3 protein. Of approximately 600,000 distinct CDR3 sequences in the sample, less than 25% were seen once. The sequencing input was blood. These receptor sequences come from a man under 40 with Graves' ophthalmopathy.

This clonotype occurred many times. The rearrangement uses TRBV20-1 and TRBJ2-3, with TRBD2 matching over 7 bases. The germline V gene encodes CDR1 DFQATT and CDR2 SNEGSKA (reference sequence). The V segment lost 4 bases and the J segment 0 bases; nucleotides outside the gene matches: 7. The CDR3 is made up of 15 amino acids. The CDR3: CSATEPSGSTDTQYF. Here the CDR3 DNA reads TGCAGTGCTACCGAACCTAGCGGTAGCACAGATACGCAGTATTTT.

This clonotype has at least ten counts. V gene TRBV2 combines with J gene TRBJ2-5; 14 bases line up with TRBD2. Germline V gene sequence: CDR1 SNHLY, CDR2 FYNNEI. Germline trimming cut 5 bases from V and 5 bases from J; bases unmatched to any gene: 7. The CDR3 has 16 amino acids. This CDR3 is CASSKGLAGGSETQYF. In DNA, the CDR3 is TGTGCCAGCAGTAAAGGACTAGCGGGAGGTTCCGAGACCCAGTACTTC.